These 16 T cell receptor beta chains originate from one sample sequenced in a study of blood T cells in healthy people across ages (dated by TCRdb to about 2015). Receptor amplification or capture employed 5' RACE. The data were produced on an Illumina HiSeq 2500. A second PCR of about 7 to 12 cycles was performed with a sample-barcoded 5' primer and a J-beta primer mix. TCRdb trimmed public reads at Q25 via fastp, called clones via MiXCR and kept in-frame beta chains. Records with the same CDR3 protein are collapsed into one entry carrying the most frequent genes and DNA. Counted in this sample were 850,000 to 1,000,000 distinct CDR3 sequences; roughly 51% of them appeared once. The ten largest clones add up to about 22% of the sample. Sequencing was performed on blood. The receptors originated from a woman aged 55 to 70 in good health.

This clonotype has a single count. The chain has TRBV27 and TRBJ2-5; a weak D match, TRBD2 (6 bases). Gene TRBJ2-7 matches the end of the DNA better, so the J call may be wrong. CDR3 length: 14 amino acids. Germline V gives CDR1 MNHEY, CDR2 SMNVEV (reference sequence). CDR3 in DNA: TGTGCCAGCAGTTTATCGAACTTGGGGGGCGAGCAGTACTTC. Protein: CASSLSNLGGEQYF.

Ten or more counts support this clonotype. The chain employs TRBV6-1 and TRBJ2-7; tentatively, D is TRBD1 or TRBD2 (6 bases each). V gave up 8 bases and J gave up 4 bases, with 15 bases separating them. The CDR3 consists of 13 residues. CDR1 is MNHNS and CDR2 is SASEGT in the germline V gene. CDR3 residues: CASVSQGRYEQYF. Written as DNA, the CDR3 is TGTGCCAGCGTTTCCCAGGGGAGGTACGAGCAGTACTTC.

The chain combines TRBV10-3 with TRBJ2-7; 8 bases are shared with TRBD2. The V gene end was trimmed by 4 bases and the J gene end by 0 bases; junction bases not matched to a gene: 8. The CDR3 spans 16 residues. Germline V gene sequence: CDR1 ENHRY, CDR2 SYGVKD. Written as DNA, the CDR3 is TGTGCCATCAGTGGCGTCGGCGGGAGGAGCTCCTACGAGCAGTACTTC. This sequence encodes CAISGVGGRSSYEQYF.

CDR3 in DNA: TGTGCCAGCAGTGGGGGCCGGGACAGGGGTTTCTACGAGCAGTACTTC. Its protein product is CASSGGRDRGFYEQYF. The genes are TRBV2 and TRBJ2-7; 10 bases agree with TRBD1. Germline V gene sequence: CDR1 SNHLY, CDR2 FYNNEI. The CDR3 has 16 amino acids. J was trimmed by 3 bases and V by 4 bases; bases with no gene match: 9.

The CDR3 sequence: CASSHPGTRNQPQHF. DNA for the CDR3: TGCGCCAGCAGCCATCCCGGGACACGGAATCAGCCCCAGCATTTT. The J gene is TRBJ1-5, the V gene TRBV4-1; maybe TRBD1 (6 bases). V was pared by 3 bases and J by 4 bases, with 13 bases between. The germline V gene encodes CDR1 MGHRA and CDR2 YSYEKL. This CDR3 spans 15 amino acids.

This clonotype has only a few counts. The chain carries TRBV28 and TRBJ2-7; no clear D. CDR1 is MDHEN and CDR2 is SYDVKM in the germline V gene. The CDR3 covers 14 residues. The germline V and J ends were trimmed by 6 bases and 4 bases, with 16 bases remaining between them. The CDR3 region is CASRHPERRYEQYF. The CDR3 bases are TGTGCCAGCAGGCACCCCGAGAGAAGGTACGAGCAGTACTTC.

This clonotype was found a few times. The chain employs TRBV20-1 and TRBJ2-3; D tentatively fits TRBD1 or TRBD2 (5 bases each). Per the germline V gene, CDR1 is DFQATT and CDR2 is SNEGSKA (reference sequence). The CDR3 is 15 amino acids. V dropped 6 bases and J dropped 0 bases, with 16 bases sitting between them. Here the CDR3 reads CSASGTLISTDTQYF. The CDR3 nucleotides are TGCAGTGCCTCCGGGACGCTTATTAGCACAGATACGCAGTATTTT.

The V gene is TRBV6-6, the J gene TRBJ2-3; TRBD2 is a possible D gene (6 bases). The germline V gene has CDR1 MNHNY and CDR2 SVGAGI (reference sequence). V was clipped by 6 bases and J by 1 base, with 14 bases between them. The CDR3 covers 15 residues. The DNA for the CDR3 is TGTGCCAGCAGCTATTTTGGCGGGGGCACAGATACGCAGTATTTT. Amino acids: CASSYFGGGTDTQYF.

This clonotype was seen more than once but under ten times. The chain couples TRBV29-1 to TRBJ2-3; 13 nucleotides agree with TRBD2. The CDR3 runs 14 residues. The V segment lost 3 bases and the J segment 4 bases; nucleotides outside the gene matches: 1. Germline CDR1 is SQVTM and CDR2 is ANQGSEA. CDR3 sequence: CSVETSGRPDTQYF. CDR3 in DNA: TGCAGCGTTGAGACTAGCGGGAGGCCAGATACGCAGTATTTT.

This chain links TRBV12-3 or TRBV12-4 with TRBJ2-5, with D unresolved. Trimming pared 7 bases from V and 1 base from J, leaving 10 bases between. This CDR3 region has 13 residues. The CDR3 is CASNGWGQETQYF. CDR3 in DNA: TGTGCCAGCAACGGGTGGGGCCAAGAGACCCAGTACTTC.

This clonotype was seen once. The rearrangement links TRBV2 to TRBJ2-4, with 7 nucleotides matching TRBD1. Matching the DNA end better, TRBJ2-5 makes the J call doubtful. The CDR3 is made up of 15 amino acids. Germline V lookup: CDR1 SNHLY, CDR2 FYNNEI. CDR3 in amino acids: CASSVRQGSGETQYF. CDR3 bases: TGTGCCAGCAGTGTACGACAGGGTAGTGGAGAGACCCAGTACTTC.

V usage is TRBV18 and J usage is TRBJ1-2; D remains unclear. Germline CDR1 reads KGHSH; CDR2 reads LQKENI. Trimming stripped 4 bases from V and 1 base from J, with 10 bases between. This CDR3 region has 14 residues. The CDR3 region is CASSQTGNNYGYTF. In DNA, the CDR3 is TGTGCCAGCTCACAAACCGGGAATAACTATGGCTACACCTTC. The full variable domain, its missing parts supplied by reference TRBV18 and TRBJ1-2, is NAGVMQNPRHLVRRRGQEARLRCSPMKGHSHVYWYRQLPEEGLKFMVYLQKENIIDESGMPKERFSAEFPKEGPSILRIQQVVRGDSAAYFCASSQTGNNYGYTFGSGTRLTVV.

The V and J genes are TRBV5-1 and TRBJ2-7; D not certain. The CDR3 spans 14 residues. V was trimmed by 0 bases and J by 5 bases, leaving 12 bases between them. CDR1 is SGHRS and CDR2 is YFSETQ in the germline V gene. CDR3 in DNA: TGCGCCAGCAGCTTGGGACTGCCCTCGGACGAGCAGTACTTC. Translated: CASSLGLPSDEQYF.

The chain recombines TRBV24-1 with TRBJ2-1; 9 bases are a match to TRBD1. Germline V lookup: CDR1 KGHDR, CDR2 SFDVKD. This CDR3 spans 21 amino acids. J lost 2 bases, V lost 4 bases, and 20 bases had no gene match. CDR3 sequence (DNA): TGTGCCACCAGTGACCCGAACCCCGGGACAGGGATTACCCGACCCTACAATGAGCAGTTCTTC. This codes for CATSDPNPGTGITRPYNEQFF.

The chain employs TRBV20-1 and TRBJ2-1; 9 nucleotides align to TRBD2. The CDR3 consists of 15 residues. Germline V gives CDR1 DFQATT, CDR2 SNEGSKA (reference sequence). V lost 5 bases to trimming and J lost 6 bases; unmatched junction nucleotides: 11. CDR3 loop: CSAFLLGLASNEQFF. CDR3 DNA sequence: TGCAGTGCTTTCCTCCTGGGACTAGCCAGCAATGAGCAGTTCTTC.

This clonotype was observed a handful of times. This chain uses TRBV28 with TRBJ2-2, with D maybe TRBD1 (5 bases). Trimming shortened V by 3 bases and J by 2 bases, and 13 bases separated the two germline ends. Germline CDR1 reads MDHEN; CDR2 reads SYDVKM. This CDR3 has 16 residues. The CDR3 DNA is TGTGCCAGCAGTTTGCAGGGCCCACCTAACACCGGGGAGCTGTTTTTT. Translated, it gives CASSLQGPPNTGELFF.